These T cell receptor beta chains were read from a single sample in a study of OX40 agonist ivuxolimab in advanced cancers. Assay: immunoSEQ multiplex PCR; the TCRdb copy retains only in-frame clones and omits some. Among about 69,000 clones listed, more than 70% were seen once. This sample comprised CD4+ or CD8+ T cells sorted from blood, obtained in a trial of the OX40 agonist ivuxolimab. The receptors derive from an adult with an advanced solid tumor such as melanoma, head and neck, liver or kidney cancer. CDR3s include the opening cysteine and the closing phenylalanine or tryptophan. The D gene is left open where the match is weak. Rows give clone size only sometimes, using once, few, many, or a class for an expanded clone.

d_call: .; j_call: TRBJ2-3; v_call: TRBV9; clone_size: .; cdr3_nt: TGTGCCAGCAGCGCTAGCACAGATACGCAGTATTTT; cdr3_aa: CASSASTDTQYF
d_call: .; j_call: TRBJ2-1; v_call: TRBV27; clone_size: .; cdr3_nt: TGTGCCAGCAGCACGGGCAGTCCAAGTTACAATGAGCAGTTCTTC; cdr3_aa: CASSTGSPSYNEQFF
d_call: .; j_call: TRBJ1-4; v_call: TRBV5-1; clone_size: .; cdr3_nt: TGCGCCAGCAGCCGGGACTTTAATGAAAAACTGTTTTTT; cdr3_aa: CASSRDFNEKLFF
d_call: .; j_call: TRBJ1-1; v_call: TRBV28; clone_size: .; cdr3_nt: TGTGCCACCCTTACCGGTACAGGGCTGAACACTGAAGCTTTCTTT; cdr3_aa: CATLTGTGLNTEAFF
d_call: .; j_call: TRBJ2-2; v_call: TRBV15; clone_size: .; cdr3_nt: TGTGCCACCAGCAGAGATTCTGGCACCGGGGAGCTGTTTTTT; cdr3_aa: CATSRDSGTGELFF
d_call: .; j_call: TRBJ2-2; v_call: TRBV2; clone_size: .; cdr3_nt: TGTGCCAGCAGTGAACGACAGATCACCGGGGAGCTGTTTTTT; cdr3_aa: CASSERQITGELFF
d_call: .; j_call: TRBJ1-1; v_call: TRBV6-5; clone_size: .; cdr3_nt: TGTGCCAGCAGTTATCAGGAGGGGAACACTGAAGCTTTCTTT; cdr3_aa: CASSYQEGNTEAFF
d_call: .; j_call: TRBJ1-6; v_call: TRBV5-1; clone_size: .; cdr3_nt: TGCGCCAGCAGCTTACAGGGAGGAGGGTCACCCCTCCACTTT; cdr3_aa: CASSLQGGGSPLHF
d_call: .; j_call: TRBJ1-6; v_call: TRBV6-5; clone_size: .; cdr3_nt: TGTGCCAGCAGTGACAGGAGAGGCCGGCCCCTCCACTTT; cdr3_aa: CASSDRRGRPLHF
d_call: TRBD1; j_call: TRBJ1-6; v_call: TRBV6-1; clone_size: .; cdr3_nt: TGTGCCAGCAATGAACAGGGGTCTAGTCGTTCACCCCTCCACTTT; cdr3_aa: CASNEQGSSRSPLHF
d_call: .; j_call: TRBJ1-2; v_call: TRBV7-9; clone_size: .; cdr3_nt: TGTGCCAGCAGCCGGGGGGCCCGTGGCTACACCTTC; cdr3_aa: CASSRGARGYTF
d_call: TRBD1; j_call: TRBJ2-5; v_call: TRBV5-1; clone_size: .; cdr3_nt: TGCGCCAGCAGCTTGGGACAGGGACCCCAAGAGACCCAGTACTTC; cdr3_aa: CASSLGQGPQETQYF
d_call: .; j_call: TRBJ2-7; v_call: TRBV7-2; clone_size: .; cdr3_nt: TGTGCCAGCAGCTTACACGGCTACGCCTACGAGCAGTACTTC; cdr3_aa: CASSLHGYAYEQYF
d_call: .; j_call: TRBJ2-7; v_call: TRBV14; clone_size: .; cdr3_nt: TGTGCCAGCAGCCAGGCGGGCGGCTCCTACGAGCAGTACTTC; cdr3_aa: CASSQAGGSYEQYF
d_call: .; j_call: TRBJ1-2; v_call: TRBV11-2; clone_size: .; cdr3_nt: TGTGCCAGCAGCTTTGACAGAGGGAGTGGCTACACCTTC; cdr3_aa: CASSFDRGSGYTF
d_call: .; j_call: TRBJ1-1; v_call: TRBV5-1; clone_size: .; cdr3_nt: TGCGCCAGCAGCTTGGACAGAACGAACACTGAAGCTTTCTTT; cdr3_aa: CASSLDRTNTEAFF
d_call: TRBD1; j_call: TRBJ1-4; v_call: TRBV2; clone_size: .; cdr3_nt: TGTGCCAGCGGGAGACAGGGGGGAGGTGAAAAACTGTTTTTT; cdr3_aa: CASGRQGGGEKLFF
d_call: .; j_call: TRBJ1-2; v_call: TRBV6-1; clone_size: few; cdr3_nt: TGTGCCAGCAGTGAAGGCGGACTCTGGGGTGGCTACACCTTC; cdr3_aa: CASSEGGLWGGYTF
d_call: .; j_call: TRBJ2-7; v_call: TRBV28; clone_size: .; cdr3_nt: TGTGCCAGCCTACACGAAACCGCCCGCGAGCAGTACTTC; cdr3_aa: CASLHETAREQYF
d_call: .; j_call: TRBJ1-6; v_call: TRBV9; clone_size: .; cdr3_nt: TGTGCCAGCAGCGTAGAACCCAATTCACCCCTCCACTTT; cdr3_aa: CASSVEPNSPLHF
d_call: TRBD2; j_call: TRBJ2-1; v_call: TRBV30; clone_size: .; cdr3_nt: TGTGCCTGGAGTGTACCCGCGGGGGGCCACTACAATGAGCAGTTCTTC; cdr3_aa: CAWSVPAGGHYNEQFF
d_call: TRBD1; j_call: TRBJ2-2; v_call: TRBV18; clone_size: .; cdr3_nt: TGTGCCAGCTCACCAGGGACAGGGGGCACCGGGGAGCTGTTTTTT; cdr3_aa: CASSPGTGGTGELFF
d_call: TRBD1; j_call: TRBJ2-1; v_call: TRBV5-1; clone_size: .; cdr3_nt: TGCGCCAGCAGCTTGGGGGCAGGGGGCGGTTACAATGAGCAGTTCTTC; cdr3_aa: CASSLGAGGGYNEQFF
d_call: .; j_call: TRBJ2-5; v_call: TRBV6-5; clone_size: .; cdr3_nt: TGTGCCAGCAGGCTCTCCGGGGCCCAGGAGACCCAGTACTTC; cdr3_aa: CASRLSGAQETQYF
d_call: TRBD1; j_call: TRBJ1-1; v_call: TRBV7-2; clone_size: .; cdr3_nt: TGTGCCAGCAGCCCACGGGACAGGGATTGGAACACTGAAGCTTTCTTT; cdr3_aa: CASSPRDRDWNTEAFF
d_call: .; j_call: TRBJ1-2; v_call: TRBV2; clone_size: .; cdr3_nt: TGTGCCAGCAGCCGGGCCCCAGGGTCTGGCTACACCTTC; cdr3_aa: CASSRAPGSGYTF
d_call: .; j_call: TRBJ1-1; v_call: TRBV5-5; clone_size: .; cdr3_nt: TGTGCCAGCAGCTCCAACCCTTCGACTGGAGCTTTCTTT; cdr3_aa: CASSSNPSTGAFF
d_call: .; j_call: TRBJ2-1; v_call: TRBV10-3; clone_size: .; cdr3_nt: TGTGCCATCAGTGAGTCCTCCTACAATGAGCAGTTCTTC; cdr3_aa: CAISESSYNEQFF
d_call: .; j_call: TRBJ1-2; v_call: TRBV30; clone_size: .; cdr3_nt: TGTGCCTGGAGTGCGACCCGCCCGGGTATTAACTATGGCTACACCTTC; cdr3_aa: CAWSATRPGINYGYTF
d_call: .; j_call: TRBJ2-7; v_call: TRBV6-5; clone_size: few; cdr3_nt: TGTGCCAGCAGTTACTCCGGGGCCTCCAGCTCCTACGAGCAGTACTTC; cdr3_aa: CASSYSGASSSYEQYF
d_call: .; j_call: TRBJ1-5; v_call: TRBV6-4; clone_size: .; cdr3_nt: TGTGCCAGCAGTGACGATCCCACTCAGCCCCAGCATTTT; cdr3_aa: CASSDDPTQPQHF
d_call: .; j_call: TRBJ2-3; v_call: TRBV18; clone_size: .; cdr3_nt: TGTGCCAGCTCACCAAACGGGAGATCCACAGATACGCAGTATTTT; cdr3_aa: CASSPNGRSTDTQYF
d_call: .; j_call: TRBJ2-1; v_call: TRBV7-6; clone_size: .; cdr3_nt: TGTGCCAGCAGCACTTTTCAGGGACCCTACAATGAGCAGTTCTTC; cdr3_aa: CASSTFQGPYNEQFF
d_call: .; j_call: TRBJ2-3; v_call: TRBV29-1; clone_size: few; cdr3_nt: TGCAGCGTTGTTAGGAGAGGTGCAGATACGCAGTATTTT; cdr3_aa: CSVVRRGADTQYF
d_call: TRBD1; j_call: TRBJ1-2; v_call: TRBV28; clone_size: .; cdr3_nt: TGTGCCAGCAGTTTCGGCGCGGACAGGAGGCTTTATTATGGCTACACCTTC; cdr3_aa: CASSFGADRRLYYGYTF
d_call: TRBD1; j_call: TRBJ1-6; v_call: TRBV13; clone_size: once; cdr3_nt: TGTGCCAGCAGCTTAGGGGGACAGGGTAATTCACCCCTCCACTTT; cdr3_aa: CASSLGGQGNSPLHF
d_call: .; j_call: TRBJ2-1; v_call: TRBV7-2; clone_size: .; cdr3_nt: TGTGCCAGCAGCTCCCCAGGGAGAGTTCAATCCTACAATGAGCAGTTCTTC; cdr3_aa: CASSSPGRVQSYNEQFF
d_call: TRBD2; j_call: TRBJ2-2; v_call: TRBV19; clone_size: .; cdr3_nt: TGTGCCAGTAGGGGGACTAGGAGGACCGGGGAGCTGTTTTTT; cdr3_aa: CASRGTRRTGELFF
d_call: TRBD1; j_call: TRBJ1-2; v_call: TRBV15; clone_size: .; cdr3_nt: TGTGCCACCAGCAGAGATTTGGCAGGGGGTCACTATGGCTACACCTTC; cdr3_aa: CATSRDLAGGHYGYTF
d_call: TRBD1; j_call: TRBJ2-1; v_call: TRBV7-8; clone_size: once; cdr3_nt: TGTGCCAGCAGCTCGGACAGGGGGATTGGGCTCCACTACAATGAGCAGTTCTTC; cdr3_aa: CASSSDRGIGLHYNEQFF
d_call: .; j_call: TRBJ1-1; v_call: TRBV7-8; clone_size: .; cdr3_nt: TGTGCCAGCAGCTTAACTCGGGGTACCAAGAACACTGAAGCTTTCTTT; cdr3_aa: CASSLTRGTKNTEAFF
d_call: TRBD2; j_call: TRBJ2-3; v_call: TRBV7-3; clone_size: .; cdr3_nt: TGTGCCAGCAGCTCCTACGGGAGGCTAGCGGGGGTCACAGATACGCAGTATTTT; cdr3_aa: CASSSYGRLAGVTDTQYF
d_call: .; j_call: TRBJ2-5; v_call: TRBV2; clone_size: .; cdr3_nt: TGTGCCAGCAGTGGAGGGGACACTCGGGAGCAGTACTTC; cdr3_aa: CASSGGDTREQYF